Below, 23 T cell receptor beta chains from the same sample are listed, as sequenced in a study of blood T cell repertoires in COVID-19. The table came from immunoSEQ multiplex PCR; TCRdb's copy has only in-frame clones and leaves some out. In the table there are fewer than 600,000 clones, 70% to 90% of which are singletons. Source material: PBMCs or T cells enriched from blood (not recorded which). Receptors were obtained from a woman between 40 and 55 years old who had recovered from COVID-19.

The chain uses TRBV4-3 and TRBJ1-5, with D possibly TRBD1 on 5 matching bases. The CDR3 runs 13 residues. The ends were cut back, 4 bases at V and 5 bases at J, with 9 bases in the middle. Germline lookup yields CDR1 LGHNA and CDR2 YSLEER. CDR3: CASSRQTYQPQHF. The CDR3 bases are TGCGCCAGCAGCCGACAGACATATCAGCCCCAGCATTTT.

This clone was seen only once. The chain carries TRBV10-3 and TRBJ1-5, with D possibly matching TRBD1 (6 bases). Germline V gene lookup returns CDR1 ENHRY and CDR2 SYGVKD. Trimming took off 10 bases at V and 6 bases at J, with 19 bases between the two ends. This CDR3 region has 14 residues. CDR3 protein: CATNSAGAGQPQHF. DNA of the CDR3: TGTGCCACCAACTCAGCAGGGGCCGGTCAGCCCCAGCATTTT.

The V gene is TRBV7-2, the J gene TRBJ2-4, with 8 bases lining up with TRBD1. From germline, CDR1 is SGHTA and CDR2 FQGNSA. The CDR3 has 16 residues. V shed 1 base, J shed 1 base, and the junction held 3 bases outside the gene matches. In nucleotides, the CDR3 is TGTGCCAGCAGCTTAGTCTACAGGGGGGCCAAAAACATTCAGTACTTC. It yields the protein CASSLVYRGAKNIQYF.

This clone appeared once. The genes are TRBV6-2 or TRBV6-3 and TRBJ2-7, with 10 nucleotides matching TRBD1. After removal of 2 bases from V and 5 bases from J, the junction contained 6 bases not matched to a gene. Germline V gene lookup returns CDR1 MNHEY and CDR2 SVGEGT. The CDR3 has 15 residues. CDR3: CASSYGRTGGNEQYF. The CDR3 nucleotides are TGTGCCAGCAGTTACGGGAGGACAGGGGGGAACGAGCAGTACTTC.

This clone turned up a few times. The V call is TRBV4-2, the J call TRBJ2-1; 15 nucleotides align to TRBD2. J was trimmed by 8 bases and V by 4 bases; bases with no gene match: 12. CDR3 size: 18 residues. Per the germline V gene, CDR1 is LGHNA and CDR2 is YNFKEQ. The CDR3 DNA reads as TGTGCCAGCAGCCGCACCTACGGACTAGCGGGAGGGCTGGATGAGCAGTTCTTC. Its translation: CASSRTYGLAGGLDEQFF.

This chain links TRBV7-2 with TRBJ2-1, with 13 bases lining up with TRBD2. V trimming: 1 base; J trimming: 6 bases; junction bases outside the gene matches: 6. The CDR3 has 17 amino acids. Germline CDR1 reads SGHTA; CDR2 reads FQGNSA. CDR3 DNA sequence: TGTGCCAGCAGCTTAGAATGGACTAGCGGGAGTCCCAATGAGCAGTTCTTC. Encoded protein: CASSLEWTSGSPNEQFF.

The chain couples TRBV5-6 to TRBJ2-7; D may be TRBD1 (6 bases). The length of the CDR3 is 15 residues. Per the germline V gene, CDR1 is SGHDT and CDR2 is YYEEEE. V was clipped by 2 bases and J by 9 bases, with 21 bases between them. The CDR3 loop reads CASSFRLGGPGGQYF. DNA of the CDR3: TGTGCCAGCAGCTTTAGGTTAGGGGGACCAGGCGGGCAGTACTTC.

The V call is TRBV7-2, the J call TRBJ1-5; TRBD1 agrees at 7 bases. V dropped 3 bases and J dropped 7; count of bases not matched to a gene: 6. Per germline, CDR1 SGHTA and CDR2 FQGNSA. CDR3 length: 14 residues. The CDR3, as DNA: TGTGCCAGCAGCTTTCCGACAGGGAACCAGCCCCAGCATTTT. Its translation: CASSFPTGNQPQHF. Full variable domain (remainder filled in from reference TRBV7-2 and TRBJ1-5): GAGVSQSPSNKVTEKGKDVELRCDPISGHTALYWYRQSLGQGLEFLIYFQGNSAPDKSGLPSDRFSAERTGGSVSTLTIQRTQQEDSAVYLCASSFPTGNQPQHFGDGTRLSIL.

V gene TRBV19 combines with J gene TRBJ2-7; 9 positions agree with TRBD2. Germline-derived CDR1 and CDR2 are LNHDA and SQIVND (reference sequence). The CDR3 contains 15 residues. Trimming at V came to 7 bases and at J to 2 bases, leaving 9 bases not matched to a gene. The CDR3 coding sequence is TGTGCCAGTACTCCCGGACTAGCGCCTACCTACGAGCAGTACTTC. Translation gives CASTPGLAPTYEQYF.

This rearrangement joins TRBV11-2 to TRBJ2-1, with 8 positions matching TRBD2. The ends lost 0 bases at V and 2 bases at J; junction bases unmatched: 6. Germline V gene data show CDR1 as SGHAT and CDR2 as FQNNGV. CDR3 length: 17 residues. CDR3 nucleotide sequence: TGTGCCAGCAGCTTAGACTTGGCTAGCGGGCCCTACAATGAGCAGTTCTTC. It translates to CASSLDLASGPYNEQFF.

This chain joins TRBV5-6 and TRBJ2-1, with 8 bases fitting TRBD1. The CDR3 has 15 residues. The germline gives CDR1 SGHDT, CDR2 YYEEEE. V was pared by 4 bases and J by 1 base, with 4 bases of the junction left unmatched. The CDR3 nucleotides are TGTGCCAGCAGCCCCGGACAGGGTTCCTACAATGAGCAGTTCTTC. It is translated as CASSPGQGSYNEQFF. The entire variable domain, with the rest obtained from reference TRBV5-6 and TRBJ2-1, is as follows: DAGVTQSPTHLIKTRGQQVTLRCSPKSGHDTVSWYQQALGQGPQFIFQYYEEEERQRGNFPDRFSGHQFPNYSSELNVNALLLGDSALYLCASSPGQGSYNEQFFGPGTRLTVL.

V usage is TRBV5-1 and J usage is TRBJ2-1; TRBD1 is a possible D gene (6 bases). Trimming cost V 4 bases and J 2 bases, with 13 bases left between them. The CDR3 is 15 residues long. Germline V gene sequence: CDR1 SGHRS, CDR2 YFSETQ. DNA of the CDR3: TGCGCCAGCAGCCCTACGGGACAAGCCTACAATGAGCAGTTCTTC. This codes for CASSPTGQAYNEQFF.

The chain couples TRBV4-1 to TRBJ1-1; tentatively, D is TRBD1 (6 bases). Germline V gene data show CDR1 as MGHRA and CDR2 as YSYEKL. This CDR3 is 15 amino acids long. V was trimmed by 3 bases and J by 4 bases, leaving 15 bases between them. CDR3 amino acids: CASSQRTVWGTEAFF. The DNA for the CDR3 is TGCGCCAGCAGCCAGAGGACAGTCTGGGGCACTGAAGCTTTCTTT.

This sequence joins TRBV19 and TRBJ1-5, with a weak D call TRBD1 (6 bases). Trimming cost V 8 bases and J 9 bases, with 17 bases left between them. Germline lookup yields CDR1 LNHDA and CDR2 SQIVND (reference sequence). The CDR3 is 13 amino acids. CDR3 region: CASAKQGLGPQHF. Here the CDR3 DNA reads TGTGCCAGTGCCAAACAGGGCTTGGGGCCCCAGCATTTT.

The gene calls are TRBV2 and TRBJ1-5; tentative D call: TRBD1 (5 bases). CDR3 length: 16 amino acids. V gave up 4 bases and J gave up 4 bases, with 17 bases separating them. Germline assignment: CDR1 SNHLY and CDR2 FYNNEI. Here the CDR3 DNA reads TGTGCCAGCAGTGCTAGGGACCGGGGGGAAAATCAGCCCCAGCATTTT. Translated, it gives CASSARDRGENQPQHF.

This sequence joins TRBV5-4 and TRBJ1-6; unclear D gene. The V gene lost 0 bases and the J gene lost 9 bases, with 7 bases spanning the gap. Germline V gene sequence: CDR1 SGHNT, CDR2 YYREEE (reference sequence). This CDR3 is built from 13 residues. DNA for the CDR3: TGTGCCAGCAGCTTGGTCGGTAGTTCACCCCTCCACTTT. Translating gives CASSLVGSSPLHF.

The rearrangement joins TRBV11-2 to TRBJ1-5; perhaps TRBD1 as D (5 bases). There are 15 residues in the CDR3. The germline V and J ends were trimmed by 5 bases and 5 bases, with 16 bases remaining between them. Germline V lookup: CDR1 SGHAT, CDR2 FQNNGV. CDR3 nucleotide sequence: TGTGCCAGCAGCGAGGAGGGACCGAACTATCAGCCCCAGCATTTT. Translated, it gives CASSEEGPNYQPQHF.

The chain combines TRBV18 with TRBJ1-4; D is perhaps TRBD1 (6 bases). V lost 4 bases and J 6 bases, leaving 15 bases between the germline ends. Germline CDR1 is KGHSH and CDR2 is LQKENI. The CDR3 totals 15 residues. As DNA, the CDR3 is TGTGCCAGCTCACTCGGGGTCAGGGGTGATGAAAAACTGTTTTTT. Translation: CASSLGVRGDEKLFF.

This chain joins TRBV5-6 and TRBJ1-1; no clear D. This CDR3 region has 14 residues. The V gene lost 0 bases and the J gene lost 7 bases, with 13 bases spanning the gap. Germline values: CDR1 SGHDT, CDR2 YYEEEE. CDR3 residues: CASSLGLVEDEAFF. Written as DNA, the CDR3 is TGTGCCAGCAGCTTGGGCCTAGTGGAGGATGAAGCTTTCTTT.

In DNA form, the CDR3 reads TGCGCCAGCAGTATGCATAAGGGGACTGAAGCTTTCTTT. Amino acid sequence: CASSMHKGTEAFF. This chain joins TRBV10-1 and TRBJ1-1; possibly TRBD1 for D (5 bases). Looked up from germline, CDR1 is WNHNN and CDR2 is SYGVQD (reference sequence). Trimming shortened V by 5 bases and J by 5 bases, and 12 bases separated the two germline ends. CDR3 size: 13 residues.

The V and J genes are TRBV7-2 and TRBJ1-1; D not resolved. Germline values: CDR1 SGHTA, CDR2 FQGNSA. The CDR3 sequence is 12 residues long. The V and J ends lost 2 bases and 2 bases respectively, with 3 bases between them. In DNA, the CDR3 is TGTGCCAGCAGCTTACTAAACACTGAAGCTTTCTTT. Translating it yields CASSLLNTEAFF.

This clone was seen only a few times. The V gene is TRBV4-1, the J gene TRBJ2-7, with D possibly TRBD1 on 5 matching bases. CDR3 size: 16 residues. Trimming pared 0 bases from V and 3 bases from J, leaving 15 bases between. The germline V gene encodes CDR1 MGHRA and CDR2 YSYEKL. DNA of the CDR3: TGCGCCAGCAGCCAAGATAGGGCGGACATTAACTACGAGCAGTACTTC. Its protein product is CASSQDRADINYEQYF.

The rearrangement uses TRBV12-3 or TRBV12-4 and TRBJ2-1; D is perhaps TRBD2 (6 bases). The CDR3 has 10 residues. Trimming removed 7 bases from V and 8 bases from J, with 6 bases in between. The CDR3 sequence is CASKRDEQFF. CDR3 sequence (DNA): TGTGCCAGCAAGCGGGATGAGCAGTTCTTC.